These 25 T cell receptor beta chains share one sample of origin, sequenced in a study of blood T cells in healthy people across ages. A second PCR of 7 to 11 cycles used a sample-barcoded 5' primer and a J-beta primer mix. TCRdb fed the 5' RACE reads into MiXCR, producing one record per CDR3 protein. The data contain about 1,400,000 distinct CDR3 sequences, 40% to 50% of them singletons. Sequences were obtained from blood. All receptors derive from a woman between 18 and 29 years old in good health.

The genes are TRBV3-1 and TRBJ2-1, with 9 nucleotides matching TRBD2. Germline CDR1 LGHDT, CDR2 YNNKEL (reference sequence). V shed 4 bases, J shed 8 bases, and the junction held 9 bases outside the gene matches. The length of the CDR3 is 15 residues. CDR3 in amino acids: CASSPQGVAGDEQFF. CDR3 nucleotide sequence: TGTGCCAGCAGCCCCCAGGGAGTAGCGGGAGATGAGCAGTTCTTC.

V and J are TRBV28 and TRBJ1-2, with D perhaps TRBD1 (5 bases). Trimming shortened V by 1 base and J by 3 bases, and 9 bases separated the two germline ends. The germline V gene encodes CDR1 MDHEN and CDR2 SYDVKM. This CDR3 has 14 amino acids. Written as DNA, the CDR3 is TGTGCCAGCAGTTTATTCCAGGGAGACTATGGCTACACCTTC. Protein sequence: CASSLFQGDYGYTF.

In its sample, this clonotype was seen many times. CDR3 nucleotide sequence: TGCGCCAGCAGCTTGTGGGACGAGCAGTACTTC. Amino acid sequence: CASSLWDEQYF. The chain couples TRBV5-1 to TRBJ2-7, with unresolved D. Germline values: CDR1 SGHRS, CDR2 YFSETQ. CDR3 length equals 11 residues. V shed 1 base and J shed 5 bases, with 4 bases lying between them.

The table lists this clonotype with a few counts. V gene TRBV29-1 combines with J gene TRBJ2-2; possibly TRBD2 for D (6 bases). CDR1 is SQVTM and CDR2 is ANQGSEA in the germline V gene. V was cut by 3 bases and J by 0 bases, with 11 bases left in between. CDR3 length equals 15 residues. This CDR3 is CSVDGGAANTGELFF. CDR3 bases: TGCAGCGTTGATGGAGGGGCCGCGAACACCGGGGAGCTGTTTTTT.

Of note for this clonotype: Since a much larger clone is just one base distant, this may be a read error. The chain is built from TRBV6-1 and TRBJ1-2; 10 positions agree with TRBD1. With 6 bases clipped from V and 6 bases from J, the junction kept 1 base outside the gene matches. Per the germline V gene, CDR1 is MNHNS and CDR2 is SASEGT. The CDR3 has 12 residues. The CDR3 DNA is TGTGCCAGCAGGACAGGGGGCCATGGCTACACCTTC. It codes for CASRTGGHGYTF.

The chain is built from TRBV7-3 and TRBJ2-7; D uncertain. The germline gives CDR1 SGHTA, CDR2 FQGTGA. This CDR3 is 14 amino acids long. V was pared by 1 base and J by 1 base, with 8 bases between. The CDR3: CASSLMADSYEQYF. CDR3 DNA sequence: TGTGCCAGCAGCTTAATGGCCGATTCCTACGAGCAGTACTTC.

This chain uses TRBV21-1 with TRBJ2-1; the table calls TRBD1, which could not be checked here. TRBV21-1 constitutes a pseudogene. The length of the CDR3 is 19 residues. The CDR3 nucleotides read TGTGCCAGCAGCAAAGAAATTATTAGTGAGGGGGCCTCAGACAATGAGCAGTTCTTC. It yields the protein CASSKEIISEGASDNEQFF.

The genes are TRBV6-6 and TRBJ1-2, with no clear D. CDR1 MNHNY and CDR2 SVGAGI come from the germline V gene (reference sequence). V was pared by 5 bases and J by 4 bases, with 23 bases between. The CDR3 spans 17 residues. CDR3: CASSTPVFRDSSYGYTF. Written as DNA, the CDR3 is TGTGCCAGCAGTACCCCAGTCTTCCGGGATTCTAGCTATGGCTACACCTTC.

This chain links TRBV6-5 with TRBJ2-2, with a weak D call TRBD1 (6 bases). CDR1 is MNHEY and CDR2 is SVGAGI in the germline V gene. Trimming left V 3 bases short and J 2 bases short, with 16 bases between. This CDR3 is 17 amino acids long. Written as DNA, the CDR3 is TGTGCCAGCAGTTATCTTCTGGACAGCCTTAACACCGGGGAGCTGTTTTTT. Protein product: CASSYLLDSLNTGELFF.

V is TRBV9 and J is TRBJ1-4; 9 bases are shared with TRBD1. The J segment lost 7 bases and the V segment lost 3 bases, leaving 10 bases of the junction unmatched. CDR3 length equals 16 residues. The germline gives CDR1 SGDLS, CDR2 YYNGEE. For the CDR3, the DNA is TGTGCCAGCAGCGCGGACCCGACAGGGGGTTTTGAAAAACTGTTTTTT. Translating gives CASSADPTGGFEKLFF.

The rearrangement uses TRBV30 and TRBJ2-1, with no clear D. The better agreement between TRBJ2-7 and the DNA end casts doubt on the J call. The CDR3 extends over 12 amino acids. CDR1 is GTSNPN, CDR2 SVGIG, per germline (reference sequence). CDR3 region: CAWSEIGLEQYF. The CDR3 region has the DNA TGTGCCTGGAGTGAGATTGGCCTCGAGCAGTACTTC.

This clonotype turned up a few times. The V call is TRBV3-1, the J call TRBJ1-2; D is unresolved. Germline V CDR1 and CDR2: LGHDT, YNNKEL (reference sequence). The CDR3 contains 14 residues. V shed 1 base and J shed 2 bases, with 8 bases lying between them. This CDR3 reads CASSQAGINYGYTF. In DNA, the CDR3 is TGTGCCAGCAGCCAAGCTGGTATAAACTATGGCTACACCTTC.

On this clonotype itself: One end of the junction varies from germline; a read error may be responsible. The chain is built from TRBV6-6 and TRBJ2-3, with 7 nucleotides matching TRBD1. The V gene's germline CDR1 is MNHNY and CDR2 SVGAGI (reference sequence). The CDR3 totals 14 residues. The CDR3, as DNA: TGTGCCAGCAGTGACTCAGACAGGGCAGATACGCAGTATTTT. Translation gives CASSDSDRADTQYF.

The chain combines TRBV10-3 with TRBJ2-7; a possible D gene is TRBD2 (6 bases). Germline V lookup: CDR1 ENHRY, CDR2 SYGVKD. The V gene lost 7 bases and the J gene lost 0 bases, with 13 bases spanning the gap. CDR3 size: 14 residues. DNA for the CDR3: TGTGCCATCAATCGCGGGATCGTCTCCTACGAGCAGTACTTC. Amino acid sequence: CAINRGIVSYEQYF.

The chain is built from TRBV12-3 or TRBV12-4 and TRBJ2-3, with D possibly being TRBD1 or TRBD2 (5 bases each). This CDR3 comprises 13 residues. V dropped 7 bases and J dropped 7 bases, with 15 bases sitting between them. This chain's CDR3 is CASTPPSGHTQYF. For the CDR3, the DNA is TGTGCCAGCACTCCACCCTCGGGACATACGCAGTATTTT.

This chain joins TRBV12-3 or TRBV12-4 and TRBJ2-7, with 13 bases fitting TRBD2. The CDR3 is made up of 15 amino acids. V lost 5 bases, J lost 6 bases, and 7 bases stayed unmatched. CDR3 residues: CASSNGLAGVGEQYF. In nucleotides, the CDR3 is TGTGCCAGCAGTAACGGACTAGCGGGAGTCGGCGAGCAGTACTTC.

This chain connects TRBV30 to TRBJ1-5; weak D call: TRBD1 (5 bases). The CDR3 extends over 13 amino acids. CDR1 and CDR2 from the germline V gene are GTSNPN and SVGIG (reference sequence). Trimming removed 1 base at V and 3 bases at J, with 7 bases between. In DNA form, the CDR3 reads TGTGCCTGGAGTGGACAGAACAATCAGCCCCAGCATTTT. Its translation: CAWSGQNNQPQHF.

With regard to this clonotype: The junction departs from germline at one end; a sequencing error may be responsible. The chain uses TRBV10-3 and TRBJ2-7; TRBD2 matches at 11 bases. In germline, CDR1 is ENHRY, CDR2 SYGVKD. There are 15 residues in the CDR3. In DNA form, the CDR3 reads TGTGCCGTCAGTGGGGGACTAGCGGTTACCTACGAGCAGTACTTC. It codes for CAVSGGLAVTYEQYF.

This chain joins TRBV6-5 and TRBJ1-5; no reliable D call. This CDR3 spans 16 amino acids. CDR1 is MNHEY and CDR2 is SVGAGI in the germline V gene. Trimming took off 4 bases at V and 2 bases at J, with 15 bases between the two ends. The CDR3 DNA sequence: TGTGCCAGCAGTTCAGTAGGCAGGAAGGGCAATCAGCCCCAGCATTTT. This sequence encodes CASSSVGRKGNQPQHF.

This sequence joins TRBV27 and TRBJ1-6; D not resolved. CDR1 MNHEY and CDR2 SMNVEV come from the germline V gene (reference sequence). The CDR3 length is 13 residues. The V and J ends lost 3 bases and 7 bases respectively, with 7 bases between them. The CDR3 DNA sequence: TGTGCCAGCAGTTTCGGGCGGAATTCACCCCTCCACTTT. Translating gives CASSFGRNSPLHF.

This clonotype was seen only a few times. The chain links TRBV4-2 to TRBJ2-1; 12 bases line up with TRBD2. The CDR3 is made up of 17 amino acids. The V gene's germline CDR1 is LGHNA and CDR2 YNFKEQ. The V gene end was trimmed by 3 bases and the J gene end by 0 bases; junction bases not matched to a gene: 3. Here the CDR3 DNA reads TGTGCCAGCAGCCAGGCTAGCGGGGGGGTCTCCTACAATGAGCAGTTCTTC. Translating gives CASSQASGGVSYNEQFF.

The CDR3 coding sequence is TGTGCCAGCAGCCAAGAAGGGACTAGCGGGGTCCCCTCCTACAATGAGCAGTTCTTC. This codes for CASSQEGTSGVPSYNEQFF. The rearrangement uses TRBV4-2 and TRBJ2-1; 13 bases are shared with TRBD2. Trimming removed 0 bases from V and 0 bases from J; junction bases left unmatched: 5. The CDR3 has 19 amino acids. Germline V gene lookup returns CDR1 LGHNA and CDR2 YNFKEQ.

As DNA, the CDR3 is TGTGCCAGCAGCCGTGCCCCGCTGAAGAAGGGTGAGGACATTCAGTACTTC. It is translated as CASSRAPLKKGEDIQYF. This chain connects TRBV7-2 to TRBJ2-4; D not certain. The CDR3 runs 17 residues. CDR1 and CDR2 (germline): SGHTA, FQGNSA. V lost 5 bases, J lost 8 bases, and 25 bases lay in between. Full variable domain (outside the CDR3, taken from reference TRBV7-2 and TRBJ2-4): GAGVSQSPSNKVTEKGKDVELRCDPISGHTALYWYRQSLGQGLEFLIYFQGNSAPDKSGLPSDRFSAERTGGSVSTLTIQRTQQEDSAVYLCASSRAPLKKGEDIQYFGAGTRLSVL.

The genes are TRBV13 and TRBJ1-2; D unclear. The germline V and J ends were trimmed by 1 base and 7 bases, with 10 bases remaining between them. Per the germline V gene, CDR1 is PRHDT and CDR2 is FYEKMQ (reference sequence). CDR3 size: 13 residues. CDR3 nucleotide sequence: TGTGCCAGCAGCTTAGAGCGCTCCTCTGGCTACACCTTC. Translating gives CASSLERSSGYTF. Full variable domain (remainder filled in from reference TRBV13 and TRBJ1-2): AAGVIQSPRHLIKEKRETATLKCYPIPRHDTVYWYQQGPGQDPQFLISFYEKMQSDKGSIPDRFSAQQFSDYHSELNMSSLELGDSALYFCASSLERSSGYTFGSGTRLTVV.

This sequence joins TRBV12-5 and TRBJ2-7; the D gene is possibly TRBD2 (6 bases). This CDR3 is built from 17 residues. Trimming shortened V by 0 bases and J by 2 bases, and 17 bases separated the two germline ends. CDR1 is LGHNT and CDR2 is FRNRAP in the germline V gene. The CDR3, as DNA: TGTGCTAGTGGTTTGGTAATCGGAGGGAACCCTACCTACGAGCAGTACTTC. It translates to CASGLVIGGNPTYEQYF.